One and the same sample provided the 27 T cell receptor beta chains below, sequenced in a study of CD8 T cells in Susac syndrome. With random hexamers, reverse transcription was performed on roughly 0.5 to 1 ug of RNA. TCRdb re-called the immunoSEQ multiplex PCR reads through MiXCR, storing one row per CDR3 protein. This sample has about 80,000 distinct CDR3 sequences, with about 96% found just once. Sequenced: CD8+ T cells from PBMCs. The origin of the receptors is a human donor with Susac syndrome.

This chain uses TRBV15 with TRBJ1-1, with D uncertain. CDR3 length: 13 residues. Trimming removed 3 bases from V and 10 bases from J, with 15 bases in between. Germline lookup yields CDR1 LNHNV and CDR2 YYDKDF (reference sequence). CDR3 amino acids: CATSSGVPGLAFF. CDR3 DNA sequence: TGTGCCACCAGCAGTGGTGTCCCCGGACTAGCTTTCTTT.

The chain carries TRBV29-1 and TRBJ2-1; 11 nucleotides line up with TRBD2. This CDR3 contains 16 residues. CDR1 and CDR2 (germline): SQVTM, ANQGSEA. With 3 bases clipped from V and 0 bases from J, the junction kept 4 bases outside the gene matches. CDR3 protein: CSVEGTSGASYNEQFF. The CDR3 DNA follows: TGCAGCGTTGAGGGGACTAGCGGAGCCTCCTACAATGAGCAGTTCTTC.

The chain recombines TRBV2 with TRBJ1-1; D is possibly TRBD1 (6 bases). Germline V gives CDR1 SNHLY, CDR2 FYNNEI. The V end lost 7 bases, the J end lost 2 bases, and 11 bases lay between the germline ends. This CDR3 is built from 13 residues. As DNA, the CDR3 is TGTGCCAGCAACACAGGGAGCAACACTGAAGCTTTCTTT. Its protein is CASNTGSNTEAFF.

V gene TRBV3-1 combines with J gene TRBJ1-3; D unresolved. The CDR3 consists of 17 residues. From germline, CDR1 is LGHDT and CDR2 YNNKEL (reference sequence). V lost 0 bases and J 2 bases, leaving 14 bases between the germline ends. As DNA, the CDR3 is TGTGCCAGCAGCCAAGATTTGGTCCGTTCTACTGGAAACACCATATATTTT. Protein sequence: CASSQDLVRSTGNTIYF.

V and J are TRBV19 and TRBJ2-1; D gene uncertain. The ends were cut back, 3 bases at V and 8 bases at J, with 11 bases in the middle. This CDR3 spans 13 amino acids. Germline assignment: CDR1 LNHDA and CDR2 SQIVND (reference sequence). This CDR3 reads CASSMQSIHEQFF. CDR3 DNA sequence: TGTGCCAGTAGTATGCAAAGCATCCATGAGCAGTTCTTC.

This clonotype was recorded once. The chain links TRBV30 to TRBJ2-2, with D unresolved. With 1 base removed from V and 2 bases from J, the gap between germline ends came to 8 bases. Germline assignment: CDR1 GTSNPN and CDR2 SVGIG (reference sequence). The CDR3 covers 14 residues. The CDR3 nucleotides read TGTGCCTGGAGTGAACTCAGTAACACCGGGGAGCTGTTTTTT. Translated, it gives CAWSELSNTGELFF. Looking up the rest from reference TRBV30 and TRBJ2-2 gives the full variable domain: SQTIHQWPATLVQPVGSPLSLECTVEGTSNPNLYWYRQAAGRGLQLLFYSVGIGQISSEVPQNLSASRPQDRQFILSSKKLLLSDSGFYLCAWSELSNTGELFFGEGSRLTVL.

This chain joins TRBV4-1 and TRBJ2-6, with unresolved D. With 4 bases removed from V and 9 bases from J, the gap between germline ends came to 16 bases. Germline CDR1 is MGHRA and CDR2 is YSYEKL. This CDR3 comprises 15 residues. For the CDR3, the DNA is TGCGCCAGCAGCCCCCCCGGGCTTACGGGCAACGTCCTGACTTTC. Translated, it gives CASSPPGLTGNVLTF.

The V call is TRBV24-1, the J call TRBJ2-7; 12 nucleotides agree with TRBD1. The germline CDR1 and CDR2 sequences are KGHDR and SFDVKD. V shed 5 bases and J 4 bases; nucleotides not matched to a gene: 5. There are 15 residues in the CDR3. The CDR3 protein is CATSGGTGGSYEQYF. The CDR3 DNA reads TGTGCCACCAGTGGCGGGACAGGGGGCTCTTACGAGCAGTACTTC.

V is TRBV9 and J is TRBJ2-2; TRBD2 might be the D (6 bases). The V end lost 4 bases, the J end lost 6 bases, and 7 bases lay between the germline ends. This CDR3 spans 12 amino acids. Germline CDR1 SGDLS, CDR2 YYNGEE. The DNA for the CDR3 is TGTGCCAGCAGCCGCGGGGCCGGGGAGCTGTTTTTT. This gives the protein CASSRGAGELFF.

V gene TRBV7-9 combines with J gene TRBJ1-1; D possibly corresponds to TRBD1 (5 bases). The CDR3 covers 13 residues. With 5 bases removed from V and 6 bases from J, the gap between germline ends came to 13 bases. Germline values: CDR1 SEHNR, CDR2 FQNEAQ (reference sequence). This chain's CDR3 is CASSTTETPEAFF. The CDR3 nucleotides read TGTGCCAGCAGCACGACAGAGACCCCTGAAGCTTTCTTT.

The J gene is TRBJ2-5, the V gene TRBV11-2; D is unclear. This CDR3 comprises 11 residues. Looked up from germline, CDR1 is SGHAT and CDR2 is FQNNGV. V dropped 8 bases and J dropped 4 bases, with 8 bases sitting between them. Here the CDR3 DNA reads TGTGCCAGCCGGGTCGCAGAGACCCAGTACTTC. This gives the protein CASRVAETQYF. The full variable domain, in which reference TRBV11-2 and TRBJ2-5 provide the parts outside the CDR3, is EAGVAQSPRYKIIEKRQSVAFWCNPISGHATLYWYQQILGQGPKLLIQFQNNGVVDDSQLPKDRFSAERLKGVDSTLKIQPAKLEDSAVYLCASRVAETQYFGPGTRLLVL.

The chain employs TRBV11-2 and TRBJ1-1; D unclear. CDR3 size: 12 residues. CDR1 SGHAT and CDR2 FQNNGV come from the germline V gene. V gave up 3 bases and J gave up 5 bases, with 7 bases separating them. CDR3 bases: TGTGCCAGCAGCTTCGCGGGGACTGAAGCTTTCTTT. This sequence encodes CASSFAGTEAFF.

J is TRBJ1-1 and V is TRBV4-3, with D possibly matching TRBD1 (5 bases). The CDR3 sequence is 14 residues long. The germline gives CDR1 LGHNA, CDR2 YSLEER. Trimming removed 2 bases from V and 1 base from J, with 8 bases in between. CDR3 sequence: CASSQPQENTEAFF. The CDR3 coding sequence is TGCGCCAGCAGCCAACCACAGGAGAACACTGAAGCTTTCTTT.

This clonotype has just one count. The rearrangement links TRBV7-9 to TRBJ1-2; the match to TRBD1 covers 9 bases. This CDR3 has 14 amino acids. Germline loops: CDR1 SEHNR, CDR2 FQNEAQ (reference sequence). V trimming: 4 bases; J trimming: 3 bases; junction bases outside the gene matches: 3. CDR3: CASSSRDRDYGYTF. DNA of the CDR3: TGTGCCAGCAGCTCCCGGGACAGGGACTATGGCTACACCTTC.

This clonotype came up once. The chain couples TRBV30 to TRBJ2-5; 12 bases match TRBD1. The CDR3 runs 15 residues. Germline loops: CDR1 GTSNPN, CDR2 SVGIG (reference sequence). The trim removed 0 bases at V and 4 bases at J, leaving 3 bases unmatched. CDR3 loop: CAWSVLGQGAETQYF. The CDR3 DNA sequence: TGTGCCTGGAGTGTACTGGGACAGGGGGCAGAGACCCAGTACTTC.

V is TRBV29-1 and J is TRBJ1-1; maybe TRBD1 (6 bases). V lost 4 bases and J lost 1, with 10 bases in between. Germline V gene data show CDR1 as SQVTM and CDR2 as ANQGSEA. The CDR3 covers 13 residues. Here the CDR3 DNA reads TGCAGCGTTGGGCTGGGGGCGAACACTGAAGCTTTCTTT. This translates into CSVGLGANTEAFF.

This clonotype has just a few counts. CDR3: CASSHRGYQETQYF. Here the CDR3 DNA reads TGTGCCAGCAGTCACAGGGGTTACCAAGAGACCCAGTACTTC. The chain has TRBV7-2 and TRBJ2-5; 7 positions match TRBD1. The CDR3 has 14 amino acids. Germline V gene lookup returns CDR1 SGHTA and CDR2 FQGNSA. The J segment lost 0 bases and the V segment lost 6 bases, leaving 4 bases of the junction unmatched.

The V and J genes are TRBV20-1 and TRBJ1-5; D might be TRBD1 (5 bases). The V gene lost 7 bases and the J gene lost 4 bases, with 17 bases spanning the gap. Germline V gene sequence: CDR1 DFQATT, CDR2 SNEGSKA (reference sequence). CDR3 length: 14 residues. CDR3 in amino acids: CSVLDGTENQPQHF. The CDR3 DNA sequence: TGCAGTGTCCTAGATGGGACGGAGAATCAGCCCCAGCATTTT.

The genes are TRBV11-2 and TRBJ2-7; 7 nucleotides agree with TRBD1. Looked up from germline, CDR1 is SGHAT and CDR2 is FQNNGV. The V and J ends lost 4 bases and 5 bases, in that order; junction bases with no gene match: 8. CDR3 size: 14 residues. This CDR3 is CASSSRTGEHEQYV. In nucleotides, the CDR3 is TGTGCCAGCAGCTCCCGTACAGGGGAGCACGAGCAGTACGTC.

V is TRBV6-6 and J is TRBJ2-7, with TRBD2 matching over 8 bases. Trimming at V came to 4 bases and at J to 4 bases, leaving 6 bases not matched to a gene. Germline V CDR1 and CDR2: MNHNY, SVGAGI (reference sequence). The CDR3 contains 14 residues. CDR3 sequence reads: CASSFLQREYEQYF. The CDR3 coding sequence is TGTGCCAGCAGTTTCCTTCAGCGGGAGTACGAGCAGTACTTC.

This clonotype occurred once. The genes are TRBV20-1 and TRBJ2-7; possibly TRBD2 for D (6 bases). This CDR3 is 16 amino acids long. V gave up 6 bases and J gave up 8 bases, with 29 bases separating them. Germline values: CDR1 DFQATT, CDR2 SNEGSKA (reference sequence). Here the CDR3 DNA reads TGCAGTGCCCCCCCGAGGGAGGACCCCCCCTCCTGGCAGCAGTACTTC. Its translation is CSAPPREDPPSWQQYF.

The chain uses TRBV20-1 and TRBJ2-3; TRBD1 matches at 7 bases. The CDR3 extends over 15 amino acids. The J segment lost 2 bases and the V segment lost 2 bases, leaving 7 bases of the junction unmatched. Germline CDR1 is DFQATT and CDR2 is SNEGSKA (reference sequence). The CDR3 bases are TGCAGTGCTAGAAATAAACAGGGGCCCACAGATACGCAGTATTTT. Translating gives CSARNKQGPTDTQYF.

J is TRBJ2-3 and V is TRBV30; 8 nucleotides match TRBD2. The CDR3 has 16 amino acids. With V trimmed by 4 bases and J by 6 bases, 15 bases remained unmatched. CDR1 and CDR2 from the germline V gene are GTSNPN and SVGIG (reference sequence). The CDR3 here is CAWNLGTSGPQDTQYF. For the CDR3, the DNA is TGTGCCTGGAACCTAGGAACTAGCGGACCACAGGATACGCAGTATTTT. The full variable domain, in which reference TRBV30 and TRBJ2-3 provide the parts outside the CDR3, is SQTIHQWPATLVQPVGSPLSLECTVEGTSNPNLYWYRQAAGRGLQLLFYSVGIGQISSEVPQNLSASRPQDRQFILSSKKLLLSDSGFYLCAWNLGTSGPQDTQYFGPGTRLTVL.

The chain carries TRBV28 and TRBJ1-2; TRBD1 agrees at 8 bases. Germline CDR1 reads MDHEN; CDR2 reads SYDVKM. The V segment lost 6 bases and the J segment 8 bases; nucleotides outside the gene matches: 17. The CDR3 extends over 16 amino acids. This chain's CDR3 is CASSKRQGNRRVGYTF. The DNA of the CDR3 is TGTGCCAGCAGCAAGAGACAGGGGAACCGTCGTGTAGGCTACACCTTC.

The chain carries TRBV20-1 and TRBJ2-7; D unclear. The length of the CDR3 is 12 residues. Germline assignment: CDR1 DFQATT and CDR2 SNEGSKA (reference sequence). The CDR3 DNA reads TGCAGCGCCGGGCCCAGAGTTTACGAGCAGTACTTC. It is translated as CSAGPRVYEQYF.

The chain carries TRBV20-1 and TRBJ2-3, with D perhaps being TRBD1 or TRBD2 (7 bases each). CDR3 size: 15 residues. Trimming shortened V by 2 bases and J by 2 bases, and 14 bases separated the two germline ends. The germline gives CDR1 DFQATT, CDR2 SNEGSKA (reference sequence). CDR3 protein: CSARPGGGPTDTQYF. The CDR3 DNA sequence: TGCAGTGCTAGACCAGGGGGGGGGCCCACAGATACGCAGTATTTT.

The chain carries TRBV15 and TRBJ1-5; 9 positions agree with TRBD1. CDR3 size: 17 residues. Germline V lookup: CDR1 LNHNV, CDR2 YYDKDF (reference sequence). V was pared by 1 base and J by 2 bases, with 6 bases of the junction left unmatched. The CDR3 is CATSRVWRQGGNQPQHF. As DNA, the CDR3 is TGTGCCACCAGCAGAGTTTGGCGACAGGGGGGCAATCAGCCCCAGCATTTT.